This TCR beta chain was found in a study of T-cell memory formation after mild COVID-19. Study-level points and caveats: In pre-infection memory, a portion of responding clones appeared, which suggested that cross-reactive memory joined. Mainly CM and EM harbored the contracting CD4+ clones; mainly EMRA harbored the CD8+ ones.

V was pared by 8 bases and J by 10 bases, with 12 bases between. The CDR3 sequence is 11 residues long. Per the germline V gene, CDR1 is MRHNA and CDR2 is SNTAGT. Remarks on this clonotype: The antigen is undetermined.

Via MiXCR, TCRdb re-called the 5' RACE reads, giving one row per CDR3 protein. The data show around 200,000 distinct CDR3 sequences, 10% to 13% seen once. The sequence came from a man between 18 and 29 years old who had mild COVID-19 (a few samples of this study predate the infection). Cell type and time point are not known. The chain is built from TRBV6-4 and TRBJ2-4, with D maybe TRBD1 (6 bases). Sequencing input: PBMCs or a T cell subset sorted from them (not recorded which). Here the CDR3 reads CASVGGRIQYF. The CDR3 region has the DNA TGTGCCAGCGTAGGGGGACGGATTCAGTACTTC.